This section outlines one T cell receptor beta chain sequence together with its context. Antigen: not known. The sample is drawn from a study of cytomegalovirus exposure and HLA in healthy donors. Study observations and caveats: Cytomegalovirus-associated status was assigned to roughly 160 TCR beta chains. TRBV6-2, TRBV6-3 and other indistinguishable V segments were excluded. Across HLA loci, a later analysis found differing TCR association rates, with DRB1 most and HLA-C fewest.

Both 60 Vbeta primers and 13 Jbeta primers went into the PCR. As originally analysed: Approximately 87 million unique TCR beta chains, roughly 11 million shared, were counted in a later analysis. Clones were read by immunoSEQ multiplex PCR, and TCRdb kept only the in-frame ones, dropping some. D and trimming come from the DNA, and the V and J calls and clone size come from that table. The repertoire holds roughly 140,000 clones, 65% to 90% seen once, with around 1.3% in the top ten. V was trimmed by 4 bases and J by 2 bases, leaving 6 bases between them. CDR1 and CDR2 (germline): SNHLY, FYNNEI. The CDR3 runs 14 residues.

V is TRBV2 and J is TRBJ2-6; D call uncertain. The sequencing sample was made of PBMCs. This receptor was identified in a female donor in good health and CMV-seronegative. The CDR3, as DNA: TGTGCCAGCAGTGGAGGAACTGGGGCCAACGTCCTGACTTTC. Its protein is CASSGGTGANVLTF.